The sequence of this T cell receptor (beta chain) was determined in a study of cytomegalovirus exposure and HLA in healthy donors. The study's findings and limits: First-cohort TCR clusters were later found to tend to co-occur in the 120 or so validation repertoires. Listed as cytomegalovirus-associated were 150 or so TCR beta chains.

Here immunoSEQ multiplex PCR was the method, and the copy in TCRdb shows in-frame clones only, minus some. This table has some 130,000 clones, roughly four fifths appearing once. The CDR3 has 14 residues. CDR1 is SGHNT, CDR2 YYREEE, per germline (reference sequence). Unmatched junction bases numbered 2, after V lost 1 base and J lost 1 base. Concerning this clone itself: Its specificity is not known. Different DNA sequences within this sample yield the same CDR3.

The clonotype was recovered from a man aged 30-40 years in good health and CMV-seropositive. The sequenced sample was PBMCs. The chain employs TRBV5-4 and TRBJ2-7, with 7 bases identical to TRBD1. CDR3 in amino acids: CASSLRQGSYEQYF. CDR3 DNA sequence: TGTGCCAGCAGCTTGAGACAGGGATCCTACGAGCAGTACTTC. The full variable domain, completed using reference TRBV5-4 and TRBJ2-7, is ETGVTQSPTHLIKTRGQQVTLRCSSQSGHNTVSWYQQALGQGPQFIFQYYREEENGRGNFPPRFSGLQFPNYSSELNVNALELDDSALYLCASSLRQGSYEQYFGPGTRLTVT.